This is a list of T cell receptor beta chains from one sample in a study of TIL therapy for anti-PD-1-resistant metastatic lung cancer. TCRdb's copy holds only in-frame clones and misses some; the assay was immunoSEQ multiplex PCR. The table lists some 57,000 clones, roughly 84% of them singletons. The specimen comprised blood, sampled at baseline. The receptors derive from a person between 25 and 80 years old with non-small cell lung cancer. CDR3s include the opening cysteine and the closing phenylalanine or tryptophan. Each record gives: D gene, clone size, J gene, V gene, CDR3 DNA, CDR3 protein. The D gene is left open where the match is weak. Clone size appears in some rows only: once, few, many, or a class for an expanded clone.

TRBD2 NA TRBJ2-4 TRBV5-1 TGCGCCAGCAACTCTAGAGCGGGGGACTTGGGAATCTACTTC CASNSRAGDLGIYF
TRBD1 NA TRBJ1-1 TRBV30 TGTGCCGGGGGACAGACGAACACTGAAGCTTTCTTT CAGGQTNTEAFF
TRBD2 NA TRBJ2-3 TRBV27 TGTGCCAGCAGTTCAACTAGCGGAGCCACAGATACGCAGTATTTT CASSSTSGATDTQYF
NA once TRBJ2-1 TRBV10-2 TGCGCCAGCCTTGGGGAGAGGTTGAATGAGCAGTTCTTC CASLGERLNEQFF
TRBD2 NA TRBJ2-7 TRBV7-3 TGTGCCAGCAGCGAATGGGACTACCTAAAAGCCTACGAGCAGTACTTC CASSEWDYLKAYEQYF
TRBD2 NA TRBJ2-1 TRBV10-1 TGCGCCAGCAGTGAGTCGGCTAGCGGGAGGGACAATGAGCAGTTCTTC CASSESASGRDNEQFF
NA NA TRBJ1-2 TRBV6-5 TGTGCCAGCAGTTACTCACGCAGGGACGGCTACACCTTC CASSYSRRDGYTF
TRBD2 NA TRBJ2-7 TRBV5-1 TGCGCCAGCAGCTTGGCACCACTAGCGGGCGAGCAGTACTTC CASSLAPLAGEQYF
NA NA TRBJ1-5 TRBV5-1 TGCGCCAGCAGCTTGGACGGGGATCAGCCCCAGCATTTT CASSLDGDQPQHF
TRBD1 NA TRBJ2-7 TRBV5-1 TGCGCCAGCAGCGGGGGACAGGGTTTAATCCCCTACGAGCAGTACTTC CASSGGQGLIPYEQYF